The clone carrying this T cell receptor (beta chain) was detected ten times or more. This specimen belongs to a study of cytomegalovirus exposure and HLA in healthy donors. PCR involved 60 Vbeta and 13 Jbeta primers. Method: immunoSEQ multiplex PCR; TCRdb's copy keeps in-frame clones and lacks some. The sample lists 84,000 or so clones, 70% to 80% seen once, with 13% in the top ten. Germline V gives CDR1 SGHDT, CDR2 YYEEEE. This CDR3 is built from 13 residues. The V end was cut by 5 bases, the J end by 2 bases, with 11 bases between. Sequenced sample: PBMCs. This receptor was taken from a human donor in good health. The gene calls are TRBV5-6 and TRBJ2-7; D perhaps matches TRBD2 (6 bases). The CDR3 coding sequence is TGTGCCAGCAGTATCGGAGGGGCCTACGAGCAGTACTTC. Protein product: CASSIGGAYEQYF.